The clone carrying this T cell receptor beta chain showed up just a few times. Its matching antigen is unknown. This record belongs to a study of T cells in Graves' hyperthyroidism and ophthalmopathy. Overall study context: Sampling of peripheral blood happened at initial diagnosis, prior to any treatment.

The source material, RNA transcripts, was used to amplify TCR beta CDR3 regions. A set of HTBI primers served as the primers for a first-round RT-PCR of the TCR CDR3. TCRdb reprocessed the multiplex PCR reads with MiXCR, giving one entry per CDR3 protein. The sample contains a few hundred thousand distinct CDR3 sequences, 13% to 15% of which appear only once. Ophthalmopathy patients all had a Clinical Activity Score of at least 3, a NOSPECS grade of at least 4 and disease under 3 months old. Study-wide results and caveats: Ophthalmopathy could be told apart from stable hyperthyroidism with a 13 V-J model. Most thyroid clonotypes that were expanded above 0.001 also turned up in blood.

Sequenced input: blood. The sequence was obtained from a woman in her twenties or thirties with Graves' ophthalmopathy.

The CDR3 spells CASSPPFVVDETQYF. In DNA, the CDR3 is TGTGCCAGCAGCCCCCCGTTTGTGGTCGACGAGACCCAGTACTTC. The genes are TRBV3-1 and TRBJ2-5; no definite D call. V shed 4 bases and J shed 5 bases, with 17 bases lying between them. This CDR3 comprises 15 residues. CDR1 LGHDT and CDR2 YNNKEL come from the germline V gene (reference sequence).